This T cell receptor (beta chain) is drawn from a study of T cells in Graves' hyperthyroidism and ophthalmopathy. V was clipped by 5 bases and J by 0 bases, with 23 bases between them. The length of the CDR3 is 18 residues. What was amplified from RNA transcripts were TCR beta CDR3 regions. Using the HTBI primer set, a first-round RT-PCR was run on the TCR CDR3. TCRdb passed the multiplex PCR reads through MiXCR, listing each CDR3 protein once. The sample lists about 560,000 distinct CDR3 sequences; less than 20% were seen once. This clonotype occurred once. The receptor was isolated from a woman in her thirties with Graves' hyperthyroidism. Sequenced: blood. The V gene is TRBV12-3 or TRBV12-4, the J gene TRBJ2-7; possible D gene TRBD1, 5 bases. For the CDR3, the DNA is TGTGCCAGCAGTCCAGGACCTCTTAGGGGAACCAGCTCCTACGAGCAGTACTTC. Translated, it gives CASSPGPLRGTSSYEQYF.